This TCR beta chain was recorded in a study of cytomegalovirus exposure and HLA in healthy donors (TCRdb year 2017). Turning to the overall study: According to an earlier analysis of 550 to 700 of the donors, about 179 million T cells yielded 100 million or so unique TCR beta sequences and approximately 300 Gb of sequence data. Rather than using new phenotypic data, the later analysis identified candidate immune exposures from TCR beta sequences and from how often those sequences occurred across donors. The number of donors typed differed by locus, with 629-630 for A, B, C, DRB1 and DQB1, over 500 for DQA1, under 610 for DPA1, and roughly 450 for DPB1. An earlier analysis of around 540 of the donors applied high-throughput TCR beta sequencing to assess whether each TCR beta V gene segment acted as functional or pseudogenic. Across 300 to 400 genotyped donors of the cohort, an average of about 200,000 unique TCR beta nucleotide sequences per donor were sequenced, and approximately 17% of those sequences were non-productive. To predict cytomegalovirus infection status, the study brought together high-throughput TCR immunosequencing, statistical association of individual TCRs with disease status, and machine learning. In a later genetic analysis, genome-wide SNP genotypes for about 55% of the roughly 700 donors were used, and that subset was treated as a discovery cohort. Along with the roughly 670-subject first cohort, a separate validation cohort of over a hundred different subjects was used. The aim of the study was to test whether cataloging public T cell receptors could identify signatures of past pathogen exposure. In a later analysis, previously published TCR beta repertoires from 666 donors were re-analyzed and high-resolution HLA genotyping was added so that TCR occurrence patterns could be studied. Roughly 300 gigabases of sequencing data and roughly 80 million unique TCR sequences made up an early release that covered about 640 HLA-typed donors. Of the 300 to 500 genotyped donors, approximately 81% were placed in the genetic ancestry cluster associated with self-reported Caucasian donors. Because of strong linkage in the cohort, five DR-DQ haplotypes were treated as single units for association and clustering. All discovery cohort repertoires had been generated using a single sequencing platform. HLA typing covered class I and class II loci at four-digit resolution. Donor age, sex, ethnicity and CMV serostatus were compiled together with the repertoire data. Using immunosequencing, the study profiled T cell repertoires from about 650 subjects and related those repertoires to cytomegalovirus serostatus.

On the study overall, not on this receptor specifically: A later analysis found that most CMV-associated TCR beta chains appeared HLA-restricted, with HLA associations seemingly driven largely by CMV exposure. Because HLA typing was unavailable for some donors at each locus, only the typed subset was used in association tests. An association between a missense DCLRE1C variant and V-gene and J-gene trimming of TCR beta chains was found in a later genetic analysis and replicated in an independent cohort. A further reported finding was that TCR beta sequences accurately predicted the HLA-A and HLA-B alleles for most subjects in the first cohort. A later analysis reported that several top co-occurrence clusters appeared linked to parvovirus B19, influenza, CMV and Epstein-Barr virus. The classifier was reported to diagnose cytomegalovirus status with high specificity and sensitivity in both the original cohort and the validation cohort. Assigning TCR associations to individual alleles was difficult when HLA alleles, especially DR and DQ, strongly co-occurred. In the study, approximately 150 TCR beta chains were listed as associated with cytomegalovirus. Across donors, most TCR sequences were observed very rarely, whereas some public TCRs were present in many individuals. Roughly uniform sequencing depth across donors was assumed in presence/absence analyses, although this assumption may not hold. A later analysis found that TCR association rates varied across HLA loci, with DRB1 alleles showing the most associated TCRs and HLA-C alleles the fewest. A later analysis associated 16,951 TCR beta sequences with specific HLA alleles at a false discovery rate of 0.05. Linkage disequilibrium might explain the correlated functional status among segregating V segments, but an unknown experimental factor could not be ruled out. Compared with equally common non-associated chains, HLA-associated TCR beta chains in a later analysis were more clonally expanded and had lower generation probabilities. Because counts were too low, seventeen rarely observed V segments, including chromosome 9 orphons, were excluded from the earlier analysis of around 590 of the donors. The cohort was sequenced for TCR beta chains only, and without alpha or paired-chain data the features that could be detected were limited. The only immune exposure information available for the cohort was CMV serostatus. An earlier analysis of approximately 570 of the donors showed that most TCR beta V segments appeared in productive rearrangements either about 90% or about 30% of the time, which broadly matched IMGT annotations. The sequencing pipeline was judged likely to have produced a cluster of highly shared sequence variants as a technical artifact. The authors suggested that the approach could potentially be generalized to other disease states and immunological phenotypes. In a later genetic analysis, fewer N-insertions in productive TCRs were reported among donors in an Asian-associated ancestry cluster than the approximately 670-donor mean. In vitro tests confirmed that a few of the cytomegalovirus-associated TCR beta chains recognize cytomegalovirus antigens.

The cohort consisted of 650 to 700 healthy bone marrow donors. At the time of sampling, every cohort member was nominally healthy, though immune exposures that went unrecorded were likely present. The donor was CMV seropositive and belonged to the group of around 300 seropositive cohort members. Each donor provided a peripheral blood sample, and peripheral blood mononuclear cells were used for TCR beta sequencing. Genomic DNA extraction from the blood cell samples was performed with the Qiagen DNeasy Blood Extraction Kit. Concerning this clone itself: This clone's antigen is unknown. No base quality information exists; no much larger clone differs at one position.

Receptor amplification or capture employed the immunoSEQ multiplex PCR assay. For the multiplex PCR, a mixture combining 60 forward primers for TCR Vbeta segments and 13 reverse primers for TCR Jbeta segments was used. The CDR3 region of rearranged TCR beta genes was amplified from genomic DNA by a multiplex PCR assay. On the Illumina HiSeq System, the amplified TCR beta libraries were sequenced as 87-base-pair reads. Under the source paper's analysis protocol: In a later analysis, tens of millions of unique TCR beta chains were counted across the approximately 640 repertoires, and roughly 10 million of these chains were shared by at least two donors. Raw reads were error-corrected and collapsed into unique sequences by a nearest-neighbor algorithm in which closely related sequences were merged to remove PCR and sequencing errors. Alignment of CDR3 sequences to IMGT reference sequences was used to assign V, D and J gene segments. For a sequence to be retained, a match of at least six nucleotides to both a V gene segment and a J gene segment was required. A rearrangement counted as productive if the CDR3 had no stop codons and remained in frame with V and J, and every other rearrangement counted as non-productive. Following IMGT convention, CDR3 was defined as the stretch from the second conserved V-encoded cysteine up to the conserved J-encoded phenylalanine. Sequences without an unambiguous match to a single V gene segment were excluded from the earlier analysis of almost 600 of the donors. An earlier analysis of several hundred of the donors called V segments functional above 56.7% productive rearrangements and segregating when the between-donor standard deviation exceeded 5%. A statistical classification framework was developed to diagnose cytomegalovirus status using the catalog of TCR beta chain sequences. V and J gene assignment, in a later analysis, came from comparing TCR nucleotide sequences with IMGT/GENE-DB human TR gene sequences. In a later analysis, CDR3 sequences and most-parsimonious VDJ recombination scenarios were assigned using the TCRdist pipeline. In a later analysis, every TCR beta chain was defined by the combination of its CDR3 amino acid sequence and its V-gene family, and reads without a unique V-gene family were dropped. In a later analysis, fewer than 650 highly shared, low-generation-probability nucleotide sequences were removed to address suspected cross-contamination and a sequencing artifact. In a later analysis, a clonal expansion index for each public chain was calculated from normalized within-repertoire ranks of inferred template counts. Generation probabilities in a later analysis came from a VDJ recombination model fitted to out-of-frame rearrangements, and those results were checked against IGoR. A later analysis scored TCR-TCR, TCR-HLA and TCR-CMV co-occurrence with hypergeometric tests, applying a repertoire-size bias correction to TCR pairs. A later analysis estimated false discovery rates by permuting HLA or CMV assignments 20 times. In a later analysis, co-occurring TCRs were grouped using DBSCAN, with TCRdist sequence similarity added in when clustering inside HLA-allele-positive subsets. Repertoires with fewer than 30,000 or more than 120,000 public chains were left out of co-occurrence clustering, as were about 5 repertoires with anomalous nucleotide sharing. Entries here come from immuneACCESS through TCRdb and include only in-frame sequences with V and J called. Some clones fail to appear in such tables; in the studies checked, an unresolved V gene covers under half of the shortfall, and the cause of the remainder is unknown. V, J and clone size are taken as reported in that table, and D and trimming were inferred from the DNA itself. For this sample there are tens of thousands of clones; about two thirds appear just once. The top ten constitute over 10% of the sample.

Material for sequencing was PBMCs. The origin of this receptor is a woman in her thirties or forties in good health and CMV-seropositive.

In nucleotide form, the sequence is TGTGCCAGCAGCCGTACTAGCGGGGGGTTGAATGAGCAGTTCTTC. Translated, it gives CASSRTSGGLNEQFF. The V and J segments used are TRBV9 and TRBJ2-1, with 12 central nucleotides matching TRBD2. From the cysteine through the phenylalanine, the CDR3 covers 15 amino acids. Of the read, only the CDR3 DNA is kept; its 45 bases are in frame from base 1. V is cut back by 4 bases and J by 7 bases, with 6 bases in the junction unmatched. From a lookup of the germline V gene, CDR1 and CDR2 are SGDLS and YYNGEE.